A selection of T cell receptor beta chains follows, all from one sample in a study of vaccination and CD4 T cells after COVID-19. These receptors' targets are unknown. TCRdb itself ran the PCR reads through MiXCR, one entry per CDR3 protein. The repertoire consists of 19,000 or so distinct CDR3 sequences, with approximately 36% occurring once and the leading ten covering approximately 8.4%. The sequenced material came from CD4+ T cells from blood, cultured in vitro. All receptors derive from a human donor who had recovered from COVID-19. Both conserved end residues are part of each CDR3. A D gene is named only where the DNA matches it firmly. The size field is filled for only some rows; it gives once, few, many or a size class.

abundance,j_gene,d_gene,v_gene,CDR3nt,CDR3aa
NA,TRBJ2-6,NA,TRBV6-1,TGTGCCAGCTCCCGCGATCCTCCAGGGTCTGGGGCCAACGTCCTGACTTTC,CASSRDPPGSGANVLTF
NA,TRBJ1-4,NA,TRBV6-5,TGTGCCAGCAGTTGGGATGAAAAACTGTTTTTT,CASSWDEKLFF
NA,TRBJ1-1,TRBD1,TRBV28,TGTGCCAGCAGTGACAGGGCGCGGGACACTGAAGCTTTCTTT,CASSDRARDTEAFF
NA,TRBJ1-4,NA,TRBV28,TGTGCCAGCAGTTTGAGACAGGTTAATGAAAAACTGTTTTTT,CASSLRQVNEKLFF
NA,TRBJ2-1,TRBD1,TRBV20-1,TGCAGTGCTAGTGAGGACAGGGTCCCCTACAATGAGCAGTTCTTC,CSASEDRVPYNEQFF
NA,TRBJ2-3,NA,TRBV2,TGTGCCAGCAGTGTAGATGGGGGCACAGATACGCAGTATTTT,CASSVDGGTDTQYF
few,TRBJ2-5,TRBD1,TRBV7-7,TGTGCTAGCAGCCGACATTGGACAGGGACAGAGACCCAGTACTTC,CASSRHWTGTETQYF
NA,TRBJ1-5,NA,TRBV20-1,TGCAGTGCCCATACAGGGATCAATCAGCCCCAGCATTTT,CSAHTGINQPQHF
NA,TRBJ1-5,NA,TRBV2,TGTGCCAGCAGTGAACTGGGGAATCAGCCCCAGCATTTT,CASSELGNQPQHF
NA,TRBJ2-5,NA,TRBV7-3,TGTGCCAGCAGCTTAAAGGGGGTCGGGTGGTACCAAGAGACCCAGTACTTC,CASSLKGVGWYQETQYF
few,TRBJ1-2,NA,TRBV7-8,TGTGCCAGCAGCCGCCGGGCCCTTTGGGGCTACACCTTC,CASSRRALWGYTF
NA,TRBJ1-2,NA,TRBV6-1,TGTGCCAGCAGTGAACAGGGGTATCGGGGCTACACCTTC,CASSEQGYRGYTF
NA,TRBJ1-5,NA,TRBV4-1,TGCGCCAGCAGCCAAGCCAGGCAGGGACCTTATCAGCCCCAGCATTTT,CASSQARQGPYQPQHF
few,TRBJ1-5,NA,TRBV27,TGTGCCAGCCGGGGCAGGGAATTTCAGCCCCAGCATTTT,CASRGREFQPQHF
NA,TRBJ2-3,NA,TRBV20-1,TGCAGTGCGGAAACATCAGATACGCAGTATTTT,CSAETSDTQYF
NA,TRBJ2-3,TRBD1,TRBV2,TGTGCCAGCAGATTAGGACAGGGGCCAGATACGCAGTATTTT,CASRLGQGPDTQYF
NA,TRBJ1-1,TRBD1,TRBV6-1,TGTGCCAGCAGCAAGAGAGAAAATGAGGACAGGGGGACTGAAGCTTTCTTT,CASSKRENEDRGTEAFF
NA,TRBJ2-1,TRBD1,TRBV28,TGTGCCAGCAGTCTCCGGACAGGTTTTAGGAATGAGCAGTTCTTC,CASSLRTGFRNEQFF
few,TRBJ2-1,TRBD2,TRBV7-2,TGTGCCAGCAGCTTAGTGTGGGAGGGGTACAATGAGCAGTTCTTC,CASSLVWEGYNEQFF
NA,TRBJ2-5,TRBD2,TRBV3-1,TGTGCCAGCAGCCTTAGCGGGAGCTGGGAGACCCAGTACTTC,CASSLSGSWETQYF
NA,TRBJ2-2,NA,TRBV6-4,TGTGCCAGCAGTGACTCCGCGGCGCGGAGCACCGGGGAGCTGTTTTTT,CASSDSAARSTGELFF
NA,TRBJ1-2,NA,TRBV5-1,TGCGCCAGCAGCATGGGACGGAGCACGCTTAACTATGGCTACACCTTC,CASSMGRSTLNYGYTF
NA,TRBJ2-1,NA,TRBV6-1,TGTGCCAGCAGTATTACAGTTGTTGAGCAGTTCTTC,CASSITVVEQFF
few,TRBJ2-5,NA,TRBV28,TGTGCCAGCAGTACCGGGGGTGCGGGAATAGAGACCCAGTACTTC,CASSTGGAGIETQYF
NA,TRBJ2-7,NA,TRBV5-1,TGCGCCAGCAGCCTGGACCAAACGGCGTACGAGCAGTACTTC,CASSLDQTAYEQYF
NA,TRBJ2-1,NA,TRBV20-1,TGCAGTGCTAGAGAGGGCTACAATGAGCAGTTCTTC,CSAREGYNEQFF
few,TRBJ2-3,NA,TRBV28,TGTGCCAGCAAACAGATCACAGATACGCAGTATTTT,CASKQITDTQYF
few,TRBJ1-2,TRBD1,TRBV12-3/TRBV12-4,TGTGCCAGCAGTTTTGGGGGACAGGGTGACGGCTACACCTTC,CASSFGGQGDGYTF
NA,TRBJ2-7,NA,TRBV12-3/TRBV12-4,TGTGCCAGCAGAAGAGCAGGAGGGTTTGCTTACGAGCAGTACTTC,CASRRAGGFAYEQYF
NA,TRBJ2-7,TRBD1,TRBV20-1,TGCAGTGCCCCCCCGGCACGGACAGGGGGCGACGAGCAGTACTTC,CSAPPARTGGDEQYF
NA,TRBJ1-5,NA,TRBV6-1,TGTGCCAGCAGTGAAGGGGTTACCCTCCAGCCCCAGCATTTT,CASSEGVTLQPQHF